The present T cell receptor beta chain was sequenced within a study of cytomegalovirus exposure and HLA in healthy donors. The primer mix had 60 Vbeta and 13 Jbeta primers. Produced via immunoSEQ multiplex PCR; TCRdb's table is partial and in-frame only. The table lists roughly 100,000 clones, roughly 80% of them singletons. Germline assignment: CDR1 SGHAT and CDR2 FQNNGV. V was clipped by 1 base and J by 3 bases; unmatched bases: 2. The CDR3 has 14 amino acids. All the people who gave samples were healthy bone marrow donors. Sequenced sample: PBMCs. The chain recombines TRBV11-2 with TRBJ1-2; 7 nucleotides line up with TRBD1. This sequence originates from a woman aged 40 to 50 in good health and CMV-seropositive. CDR3 sequence reads: CASSLAGQYYGYTF. CDR3 nucleotide sequence: TGTGCCAGCAGCTTAGCGGGACAGTACTATGGCTACACCTTC.